This T cell receptor beta chain was found in a study of regulatory T cells in long-lasting Graves disease. Time point of the sample: newly diagnosed GD, antithyroid drugs for less than 3 months. RNA isolated from PBMCs was used to make the TCR library. By American Thyroid Association guidelines, Graves' disease was diagnosed in the cohort. This clonotype was recorded many times. Antigen unknown. Germline lookup yields CDR1 MNHEY and CDR2 SVGAGI. Trimming took 2 bases from V and 9 from J, leaving 11 bases between them. The CDR3 has 13 amino acids. Arm-PCR of CDR3 regions and iRepertoire HTBI primers were used to build TCR beta libraries. TCRdb itself ran the multiplex PCR reads through MiXCR, one entry per CDR3 protein. The sample lists a few hundred thousand distinct CDR3 sequences; around 20% were seen once. Overall study findings and caveats: Newly diagnosed Graves' patients exceeded persistent ones in TCR diversity. Peripheral blood alone, not thyroid tissue, underwent study. Persistent disease showed a preference for TRBV28, TRBJ1-2 and TRBJ2-5.

This sequence was found in a female donor with Graves disease. The J gene is TRBJ1-5, the V gene TRBV6-5; D may be TRBD1 (5 bases). Source: peripheral blood mononuclear cells (PBMCs), taken at new diagnosis, from a patient treated with antithyroid drugs. The CDR3 nucleotides are TGTGCCAGCAGTTACGAGCAGGGTTCGCCCCAGCATTTT. It is translated as CASSYEQGSPQHF.